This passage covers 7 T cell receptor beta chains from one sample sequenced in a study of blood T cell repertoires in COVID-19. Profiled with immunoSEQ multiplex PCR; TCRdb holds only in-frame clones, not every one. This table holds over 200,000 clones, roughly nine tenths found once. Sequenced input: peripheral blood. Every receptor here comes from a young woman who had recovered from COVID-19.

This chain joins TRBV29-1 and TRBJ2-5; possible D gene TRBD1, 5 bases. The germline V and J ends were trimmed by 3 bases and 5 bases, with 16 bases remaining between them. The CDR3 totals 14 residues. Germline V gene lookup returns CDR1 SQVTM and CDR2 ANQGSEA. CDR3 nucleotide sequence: TGCAGCGTTGATCTTCAGGGAAGGTGGGAGACCCAGTACTTC. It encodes CSVDLQGRWETQYF.

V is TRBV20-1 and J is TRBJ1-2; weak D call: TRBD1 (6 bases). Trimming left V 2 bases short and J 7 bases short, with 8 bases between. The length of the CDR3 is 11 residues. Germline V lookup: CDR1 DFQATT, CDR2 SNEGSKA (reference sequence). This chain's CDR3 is CSARLQGGYTF. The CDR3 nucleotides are TGCAGTGCTAGACTACAGGGTGGCTACACCTTC.

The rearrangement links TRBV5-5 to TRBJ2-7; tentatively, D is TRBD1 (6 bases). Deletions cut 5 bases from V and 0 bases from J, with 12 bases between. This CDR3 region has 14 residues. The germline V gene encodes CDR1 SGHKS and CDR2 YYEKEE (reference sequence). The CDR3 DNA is TGTGCCAGCAGGCAGGGGCCGAGCTCCTACGAGCAGTACTTC. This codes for CASRQGPSSYEQYF.

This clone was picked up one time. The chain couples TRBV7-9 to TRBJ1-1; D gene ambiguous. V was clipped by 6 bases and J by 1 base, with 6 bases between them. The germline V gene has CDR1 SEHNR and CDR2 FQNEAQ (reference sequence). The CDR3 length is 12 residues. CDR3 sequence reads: CASRNTNTEAFF. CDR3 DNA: TGTGCCAGCAGAAACACGAACACTGAAGCTTTCTTT.

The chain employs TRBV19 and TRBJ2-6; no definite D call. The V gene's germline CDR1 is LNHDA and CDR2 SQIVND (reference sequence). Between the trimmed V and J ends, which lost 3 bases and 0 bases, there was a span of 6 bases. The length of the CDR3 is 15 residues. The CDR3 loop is CASSISGSGANVLTF. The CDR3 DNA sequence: TGTGCCAGTAGTATCTCGGGCTCTGGGGCCAACGTCCTGACTTTC.

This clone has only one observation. CDR3 DNA: TGTGCCAGCAGCTACGCCGGGACAGGGAATGGCTACACCTTC. Amino acids: CASSYAGTGNGYTF. The chain combines TRBV7-6 with TRBJ1-2, with 9 nucleotides matching TRBD1. V was clipped by 4 bases and J by 6 bases; unmatched bases: 6. CDR3 length: 14 amino acids. Germline V gives CDR1 SGHVS, CDR2 FNYEAQ.

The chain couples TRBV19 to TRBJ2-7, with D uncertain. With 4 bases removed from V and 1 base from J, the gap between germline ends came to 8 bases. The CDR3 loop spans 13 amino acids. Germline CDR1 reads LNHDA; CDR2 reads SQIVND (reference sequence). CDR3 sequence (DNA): TGTGCCAGTAGTACGCAGGAATCCTACGAGCAGTACTTC. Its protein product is CASSTQESYEQYF. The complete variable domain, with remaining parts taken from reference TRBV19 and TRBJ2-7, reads DGGITQSPKYLFRKEGQNVTLSCEQNLNHDAMYWYRQDPGQGLRLIYYSQIVNDFQKGDIAEGYSVSREKKESFPLTVTSAQKNPTAFYLCASSTQESYEQYFGPGTRLTVT.